This paragraph reports one T cell receptor beta chain. This sample is part of a study of blood T cell repertoires in COVID-19. This CDR3 spans 15 amino acids. Germline loops: CDR1 MNHEY, CDR2 SVGAGI. Losses at the gene ends were 5 bases for V and 5 bases for J; bases not matched to a gene: 9. Resolution of symptoms, clearance, or two negative PCRs was present in recovered Cohort 3 donors. Libraries were prepared by immunoSEQ multiplex PCR; TCRdb keeps only in-frame clonotypes and omits some of them. The data hold 150,000 to 200,000 clones, with roughly 85% observed a single time. The chain uses TRBV6-5 and TRBJ2-1; TRBD1 aligns across 7 bases. This TCR derives from a man aged 55 to 70 who had recovered from COVID-19. The sequenced sample consisted of PBMCs or T cells enriched from blood (not recorded which). The CDR3 is CASSPRDSHHNEQFF. Written as DNA, the CDR3 is TGTGCCAGCAGTCCTCGGGACAGTCACCACAATGAGCAGTTCTTC.